This is a list of T cell receptor beta chains from one sample in a study of tumor and adjacent non-tumor tissue in lung cancer. Via MiXCR, TCRdb re-called the multiplex PCR reads, giving one row per CDR3 protein. The repertoire holds more than 55,000 distinct CDR3 sequences, around 82% seen once, with around 43% in the top ten. The sequenced material came from distant non-tumor lung tissue. These receptors were taken from a man aged 60-69 years with non-small cell lung cancer. Both conserved end residues are part of each CDR3. The D gene is left open where the match is weak. The size entry is marked missing in some rows and otherwise reads once, few, many or a size class.

D: TRBD2
J: TRBJ2-3
V: TRBV14
size: NA
DNA: TGTGCCAGCAACCAAGCGGGAGGAGGAGCAGATACGCATTATTTT
CDR3: CASNQAGGGADTHYF

D: NA
J: TRBJ1-1
V: TRBV29-1
size: NA
DNA: TGCAACGCCTCGGCGGGGGGGGACACTGAATCTTTCTTT
CDR3: CNASAGGDTESFF

D: NA
J: TRBJ2-1
V: TRBV24-1
size: many
DNA: TGTGCCACCAGTGATTCTGCCGGTCCTGAGCAGTTCTTC
CDR3: CATSDSAGPEQFF

D: NA
J: TRBJ1-2
V: TRBV4-1
size: NA
DNA: TGCGCTAGCAGCCAAGATGTCGGCAGGAGAGACTATGGCTACACCTTC
CDR3: CASSQDVGRRDYGYTF

D: NA
J: TRBJ2-2
V: TRBV11-1
size: once
DNA: TGTGCCAGCAGCTATATTAGAGGCACGGGGGAGCCGTTCTTT
CDR3: CASSYIRGTGEPFF

D: NA
J: TRBJ2-3
V: TRBV5-1
size: NA
DNA: TGCACCAGCAGCCCCGGAGCACGATCCACAGATACGCAGTTTTTT
CDR3: CTSSPGARSTDTQFF

D: NA
J: TRBJ1-6
V: TRBV4-1
size: NA
DNA: TGCGCCAGCAGTCAAGTCGTAACAGGTTCATCCCTCCACTTT
CDR3: CASSQVVTGSSLHF

D: TRBD1
J: TRBJ1-1
V: TRBV29-1
size: NA
DNA: TGCAGCGTAAAGGACAGGGGAGCGGCCACTGAGGCTACCTTT
CDR3: CSVKDRGAATEATF

D: NA
J: TRBJ2-1
V: TRBV20-1
size: once
DNA: TGCAGTTCTAGTATGGGAGGTGAGCAGTTCTTC
CDR3: CSSSMGGEQFF

D: TRBD2
J: TRBJ2-3
V: TRBV5-4
size: NA
DNA: TGTGCCAGCAGCTTGGCGTTTACGGCCATCGGGAGGGGGACAGATACGCAGTATTTT
CDR3: CASSLAFTAIGRGTDTQYF

D: TRBD1
J: TRBJ1-2
V: TRBV5-6
size: NA
DNA: TGTGCCAGCAGCAGCGTGACAGGGATGAACTATGGCTACGCCTTC
CDR3: CASSSVTGMNYGYAF

D: NA
J: TRBJ1-2
V: TRBV6-5
size: NA
DNA: TGTGCCAGCAATCGGGGCCTCGGGGGTCCGGGGGGCTACACCTTC
CDR3: CASNRGLGGPGGYTF

D: TRBD2
J: TRBJ2-6
V: TRBV10-3
size: once
DNA: TGTATCATCAGTGAACATGGGACTAGCGGGAGGGACTCTGGGGCCAGCGTCCTGACTTTC
CDR3: CIISEHGTSGRDSGASVLTF

D: NA
J: TRBJ2-3
V: TRBV7-6
size: NA
DNA: TGTACCAGCAGCTTATATGGAGATATGCAGTATTTT
CDR3: CTSSLYGDMQYF

D: NA
J: TRBJ1-5
V: TRBV7-8
size: few
DNA: TGTGCCAGCAGCTTAATTTCGGACCTTAGTAATCAGCTCCAGCATTTT
CDR3: CASSLISDLSNQLQHF

D: NA
J: TRBJ2-2
V: TRBV12-3/TRBV12-4
size: many
DNA: TGTGCCAGCAGTTTAGGGCAGGGTGGGGTCGGGGAGCTGTTTTTT
CDR3: CASSLGQGGVGELFF

D: TRBD1
J: TRBJ2-1
V: TRBV28
size: NA
DNA: TGTGCCAGCACCGGCGGACAGGTCAGGTCACAACAGTTCTTC
CDR3: CASTGGQVRSQQFF

D: NA
J: TRBJ2-3
V: TRBV28
size: NA
DNA: TGTGCCAGCAGTTTACCTAACCAACTCACAGATACGCAATATTTT
CDR3: CASSLPNQLTDTQYF

D: TRBD2
J: TRBJ2-1
V: TRBV11-1
size: NA
DNA: TGTGTCAGCAGTCCAGGGATGCGGGAGGGATACAATGAGCAGTTCTTC
CDR3: CVSSPGMREGYNEQFF

D: NA
J: TRBJ1-5
V: TRBV29-1
size: NA
DNA: TGCAGCGTTGAAGTGGGTAGTAATCAGCACCAGCATTTT
CDR3: CSVEVGSNQHQHF

D: TRBD2
J: TRBJ2-3
V: TRBV11-3
size: medium-sized
DNA: TGTGCCAGCAGCCCTACTAGCGGGAGGCCGATGTATGATACGCAGTATTTT
CDR3: CASSPTSGRPMYDTQYF

D: NA
J: TRBJ1-1
V: TRBV4-1
size: medium-sized
DNA: TGCGCCAGCAGCCACAGGGGACAGAACACTGAAGCTTTCTTT
CDR3: CASSHRGQNTEAFF

D: NA
J: TRBJ2-5
V: TRBV28
size: NA
DNA: TGTGCTAGCAGCCTCCTGGTAGAGGAGACCCAGTACTTC
CDR3: CASSLLVEETQYF

D: NA
J: TRBJ1-1
V: TRBV6-1
size: NA
DNA: TGCGCCTGCAGTGAAGGAAAGTTCAGTGAAGCTTTCTTT
CDR3: CACSEGKFSEAFF

D: NA
J: TRBJ2-7
V: TRBV29-1
size: NA
DNA: TGCAGCGTTGTGTACAATGGGGACGACCAGTACTTC
CDR3: CSVVYNGDDQYF

D: NA
J: TRBJ2-7
V: TRBV12-3/TRBV12-4
size: many
DNA: TGTGCCTCTCAGCGGGACAGCACCTACGAGCAGTACTTC
CDR3: CASQRDSTYEQYF

D: TRBD2
J: TRBJ2-3
V: TRBV19
size: few
DNA: TGTGCCAGTAGTAGTCTAGCGGGACCTGATACGCAGTGTTTT
CDR3: CASSSLAGPDTQCF

D: NA
J: TRBJ2-7
V: TRBV12-3/TRBV12-4
size: NA
DNA: TGTGCCAATAGTGCATCCCTTATAGGGGAGCAGTACTTC
CDR3: CANSASLIGEQYF

D: TRBD1
J: TRBJ1-2
V: TRBV10-3
size: NA
DNA: TGTGCCGTCAGTGATAGGACAGGCACCTATGGCTACACCTTC
CDR3: CAVSDRTGTYGYTF

D: TRBD2
J: TRBJ2-1
V: TRBV13
size: NA
DNA: TGTGCCAGCAGCCCGGGACTAGCCGACCGCGGCTCCTACAATGAGCAGTTCTTC
CDR3: CASSPGLADRGSYNEQFF

D: TRBD1
J: TRBJ1-5
V: TRBV29-1
size: NA
DNA: TGTAGCGCCAGGACAGGGGAGAATCAGCTCCAGCATTTT
CDR3: CSARTGENQLQHF

D: NA
J: TRBJ2-2
V: TRBV6-6
size: many
DNA: TGTGCCAGCAGAGGAACTAGTTTCGGGGAGCTGTTTTTT
CDR3: CASRGTSFGELFF

D: NA
J: TRBJ2-7
V: TRBV29-1
size: NA
DNA: TGCGGCAGGAGACAGTGCTACGATCAGTACTTC
CDR3: CGRRQCYDQYF

D: NA
J: TRBJ2-5
V: TRBV4-1
size: NA
DNA: TGCGCCAGCAGCCAAATTAGACAGGTGGGGGAAGAGACCCATTACTTC
CDR3: CASSQIRQVGEETHYF

D: TRBD1
J: TRBJ1-5
V: TRBV11-2
size: NA
DNA: TGTGCCAGCAGCTTAGGACAGGGGCGAGGGCAGCCCCGGCATTTT
CDR3: CASSLGQGRGQPRHF